This T cell receptor beta chain was captured in a study of regulatory T cells in long-lasting Graves disease. This clonotype was observed at least ten times. According to the study, TCR beta libraries were built with iRepertoire HTBI primers and CDR3-region Arm-PCR. TCRdb passed the multiplex PCR reads through MiXCR, listing each CDR3 protein once. The repertoire holds hundreds of thousands of distinct CDR3 sequences, approximately 12% seen once, with more than 8% in the top ten. Stated time point: newly diagnosed GD, antithyroid drugs for less than 3 months. Generation of the TCR library employed RNA extracted from PBMCs. Another study also made use of these data, one on T cells in Graves' hyperthyroidism and ophthalmopathy. As that report states: Prediction of ophthalmopathy progression came a median 6.5 months pre-onset.

Sequenced material: peripheral blood mononuclear cells (PBMCs), taken at new diagnosis, from a patient treated with antithyroid drugs. The receptor's source is a woman between 25 and 40 years old with Graves disease.

This CDR3 is CASSEGVSLGAYEKLFF. The CDR3 DNA is TGTGCCAGCAGTGAAGGGGTCTCCCTCGGGGCGTATGAAAAACTGTTTTTT. The chain joins TRBV2 to TRBJ1-4, with D possibly TRBD1 on 5 matching bases. The CDR3 length is 17 residues. Germline V gene data show CDR1 as SNHLY and CDR2 as FYNNEI. The V gene lost 1 base and the J gene lost 6 bases, with 18 bases spanning the gap.